This T cell receptor beta chain was observed in a study of blood T cell repertoires in COVID-19. Assay used: immunoSEQ multiplex PCR; TCRdb lists only in-frame clones, some missing. The sample shows 150,000 to 200,000 clones, around 89% of them seen only once. J lost 6 bases, V lost 5 bases, and 12 bases had no gene match. Germline CDR1 MNHEY, CDR2 SMNVEV (reference sequence). The CDR3 sequence is 15 residues long. The TCR was taken from a woman in her thirties with acute or convalescent COVID-19. Sequencing was done on a sample of peripheral blood. The chain uses TRBV27 and TRBJ1-2; 7 nucleotides match TRBD1. This CDR3 is CASSPTQTGVDGYTF. The CDR3 bases are TGTGCCAGCAGTCCAACTCAAACAGGGGTAGATGGCTACACCTTC.